This T cell receptor (beta chain) stems from a study of T cell responses to AZD1222 COVID-19 vaccine. Study results and caveats: Donors, mostly white British, included more females; clonal diversity was possibly underestimated. Dominant CD4 TCR responses targeted spike regions 160-218 and 743-854. The study identified only five or six AZD1222 recipients as seropositive at baseline.

Details on this clone: Its antigen is unidentified.

The CDR3 has 12 amino acids. Germline V gives CDR1 SQVTM, CDR2 ANQGSEA. Trimming took 2 bases from V and 6 from J, leaving 9 bases between them. Profiling relied on immunoSEQ multiplex PCR, and the TCRdb table lists in-frame clones only, not all of them. The table shows approximately 120,000 clones, with 70% to 90% occurring only once. The starting material was peripheral blood, obtained on day 0 of AZD1222 vaccination. This TCR was sampled from an adult in good health. V gene TRBV29-1 combines with J gene TRBJ2-3; D call uncertain. The chain's CDR3 is CSVERFGDTQYF. DNA for the CDR3: TGCAGCGTTGAACGATTTGGGGATACGCAGTATTTT.